This T cell receptor beta chain was sequenced during a study of response to subunit inactivated influenza vaccine. TCRdb redid the calling of the RT-PCR reads with MiXCR, one entry per CDR3 protein. Among about 570,000 distinct CDR3 sequences listed, about 10% were seen once. The CDR3 is 16 amino acids. The germline V gene has CDR1 KGHDR and CDR2 SFDVKD. The same sample was also studied in work on T cells expressing NK-cell markers. That paper states: cDNA encoding TCR beta was synthesized via 5'RACE template switching incorporating UMIs. The TCR beta repertoires were obtained from sorted CD3+CD56+NKG2C+, CD3+CD56+NKG2C- and CD3+CD56-NKG2C+ T cells. HCMV seropositivity marked most of the eight sequenced donors; one was seronegative. With an anti-gamma-delta TCR antibody, sorting in several experiments was kept to alpha-beta TCR T cells.

The receptor was derived from a man aged 50-60 years who received an inactivated influenza vaccine. Sequenced here: PBMCs from blood, sampled on the day of vaccination. The J gene is TRBJ2-3, the V gene TRBV24-1, with D possibly being TRBD1 (5 bases). The J call may be faulty, since TRBJ1-5 better matches the DNA end. The CDR3 region is CATSDRTGTQRDTQHF. The CDR3 nucleotides read TGTGCCACCAGTGATCGAACCGGGACTCAAAGGGATACGCAGCATTTT.